This T cell receptor beta chain was retrieved from a study of somatic mutations in cytotoxic T cells in rheumatoid arthritis. The overall study: T-cell populations stained with V beta antibodies were in some cases flow-sorted at nearly 100% purity, including V beta1+ cells that were sequenced for TCRB. Study-wide results and caveats: No age-related increase in CD8+ clonality was seen in healthy controls, but one was seen in rheumatoid arthritis patients. With some 68 patients examined, 7 or 8 had a largest CD8+ clone exceeding 20% of CD8+ cells.

Concerning this clone itself: Its antigen remains unknown.

The germline V gene has CDR1 MDHEN and CDR2 SYDVKM. Trimming shortened V by 7 bases and J by 5 bases, and 18 bases separated the two germline ends. The CDR3 contains 14 residues. Assay used: immunoSEQ multiplex PCR; TCRdb lists only in-frame clones, some missing. This sample yields about 16,000 clones, of which about four fifths are seen a single time; less than 25% belongs to the top ten. The gene calls are TRBV28 and TRBJ2-7, with TRBD1 as a possible D gene (5 bases). This clonotype originated in an adult with rheumatoid arthritis. The sequencing input was CD8+ T cells sorted from blood. The CDR3 sequence is CASTSFMGRHEQYF. CDR3 nucleotides: TGTGCCAGCACCTCATTCATGGGGCGGCACGAGCAGTACTTC. Combining the CDR3 with reference TRBV28 and TRBJ2-7 gives the whole variable domain DVKVTQSSRYLVKRTGEKVFLECVQDMDHENMFWYRQDPGLGLRLIYFSYDVKMKEKGDIPEGYSVSREKKERFSLILESASTNQTSMYLCASTSFMGRHEQYFGPGTRLTVT.